A single sample is the source of the 28 T cell receptor beta chains below, sequenced in a study of radiation and T cells in renal cell carcinoma. Time point: blood 2 weeks post-SBRT. Treatment defined: 15 Gy SBRT to primary tumor, nephrectomy 4 weeks later. Only in-frame clones appear in the TCRdb table, and some are missing; sequencing was by immunoSEQ multiplex PCR. The sample holds around 130,000 clones; 88% are singletons and the top ten take 5% to 6.5%. The sequencing here drew on blood, taken from a patient whose treatment included radiotherapy and nephrectomy. The receptor set was obtained from a woman aged 70 to 79 with renal cell carcinoma.

This chain joins TRBV11-3 and TRBJ2-5, with D perhaps TRBD2 (7 bases). The CDR3 sequence is 14 residues long. Germline assignment: CDR1 SGHNT and CDR2 YENEEA. Trimming took off 5 bases at V and 7 bases at J, with 17 bases between the two ends. The CDR3 nucleotides read TGTGCCAGCAGCCTAAGCGGGACAAGGGGGACCCAGTACTTC. Translation: CASSLSGTRGTQYF.

The chain has TRBV5-4 and TRBJ2-7; 9 bases are shared with TRBD1. The CDR3 spans 14 residues. V gave up 2 bases and J gave up 4 bases; unmatched junction bases: 4. The germline gives CDR1 SGHNT, CDR2 YYREEE (reference sequence). The CDR3 spells CASSLQGATYEQYF. The CDR3 DNA reads as TGTGCCAGCAGCTTACAGGGGGCGACGTACGAGCAGTACTTC.

The chain carries TRBV7-9 and TRBJ1-5; possibly TRBD1 for D (5 bases). The V gene lost 5 bases and the J gene lost 9 bases, with 14 bases spanning the gap. CDR1 and CDR2 from the germline V gene are SEHNR and FQNEAQ (reference sequence). The CDR3 has 13 residues. The CDR3, as DNA: TGTGCCAGCAGCAGGGACGGCGGGGGGCCCCAGCATTTT. Encoded protein: CASSRDGGGPQHF. Based on the CDR3 plus reference TRBV7-9 and TRBJ1-5, the full variable domain is DTGVSQNPRHKITKRGQNVTFRCDPISEHNRLYWYRQTLGQGPEFLTYFQNEAQLEKSRLLSDRFSAERPKGSFSTLEIQRTEQGDSAMYLCASSRDGGGPQHFGDGTRLSIL.

The chain's CDR3 is CASSPTGGRTEAFF. The CDR3, as DNA: TGTGCCAGCAGCCCGACAGGGGGTCGCACTGAAGCTTTCTTT. The rearrangement links TRBV5-4 to TRBJ1-1; 9 bases line up with TRBD1. The CDR3 covers 14 residues. Unmatched junction bases numbered 5, after V lost 4 bases and J lost 4 bases. In germline, CDR1 is SGHNT, CDR2 YYREEE (reference sequence). Variable domain in full (rest from reference TRBV5-4 and TRBJ1-1): ETGVTQSPTHLIKTRGQQVTLRCSSQSGHNTVSWYQQALGQGPQFIFQYYREEENGRGNFPPRFSGLQFPNYSSELNVNALELDDSALYLCASSPTGGRTEAFFGQGTRLTVV.

The J gene is TRBJ2-1, the V gene TRBV6-6; the match to TRBD2 covers 15 bases. This CDR3 contains 16 residues. Germline V gene data show CDR1 as MNHNY and CDR2 as SVGAGI (reference sequence). V shed 6 bases, J shed 11 bases, and the junction held 11 bases outside the gene matches. The DNA of the CDR3 is TGTGCCAGCAGACGCCGGACTAGCGGGGGGGCGAATCAGCAGTTCTTC. It specifies CASRRRTSGGANQQFF.

This chain joins TRBV5-4 and TRBJ2-7; no clear D. V shed 1 base and J shed 6 bases, with 8 bases lying between them. This CDR3 has 12 residues. Germline V gene sequence: CDR1 SGHNT, CDR2 YYREEE (reference sequence). The CDR3 DNA follows: TGTGCCAGCAGCTTGACAGTTGGCGAGCAGTACTTC. Its translation is CASSLTVGEQYF.

The chain carries TRBV7-8 and TRBJ2-5, with 11 bases fitting TRBD2. Per the germline V gene, CDR1 is SGHVS and CDR2 is FQNEAQ. This CDR3 region has 16 residues. Trimming took 1 base from V and 5 from J; bases not matched to a gene: 6. The CDR3 reads CASSLERLAGRETQYF. The CDR3 nucleotides are TGTGCCAGCAGCTTAGAAAGACTAGCGGGGAGGGAGACCCAGTACTTC.

V gene TRBV30 combines with J gene TRBJ1-2, with a possible D match to TRBD1 (5 bases). There are 14 residues in the CDR3. Germline V gene data show CDR1 as GTSNPN and CDR2 as SVGIG (reference sequence). Trimming pared 0 bases from V and 2 bases from J, leaving 10 bases between. CDR3 region: CAWSVVGVNYGYTF. As DNA, the CDR3 is TGTGCCTGGAGTGTAGTAGGGGTCAACTATGGCTACACCTTC.

As concerns this clone: Sequence at one end of the junction differs from germline and may be a read error. The chain recombines TRBV7-7 with TRBJ2-4; D uncertain. The CDR3 has 17 amino acids. Germline V gene data show CDR1 as SSHAT and CDR2 as FNYEAQ (reference sequence). CDR3 region: CASSLVPGPVAKNIQYF. The CDR3 DNA follows: TGTGCTAGCAGCTTAGTTCCGGGCCCCGTAGCCAAAAACATTCAGTACTTC.

In regard to this clone: The junction departs from the called germline gene at one end, perhaps through a read error. The rearrangement uses TRBV7-7 and TRBJ2-5; D tentatively reads TRBD1 or TRBD2 (5 bases each). The CDR3 runs 15 residues. From germline, CDR1 is SSHAT and CDR2 FNYEAQ (reference sequence). CDR3 loop: CASSSRGEYQETQYF. CDR3 nucleotides: TGTGCTAGCAGCTCTCGGGGCGAATACCAAGAGACCCAGTACTTC.

The sample holds one count of this clone. The chain joins TRBV28 to TRBJ1-5, with 8 bases matching TRBD1. Germline-derived CDR1 and CDR2 are MDHEN and SYDVKM. The CDR3 has 16 amino acids. Germline trimming cut 4 bases from V and 6 bases from J; bases unmatched to any gene: 11. This chain's CDR3 is CASSSPGAGGFQPQHF. The DNA of the CDR3 is TGTGCCAGCAGTTCCCCGGGGGCAGGGGGCTTTCAGCCCCAGCATTTT.

The rearrangement joins TRBV7-9 to TRBJ2-1, with D possibly matching TRBD2 (6 bases). The CDR3 covers 15 residues. Trimming took off 2 bases at V and 8 bases at J, with 16 bases between the two ends. CDR1 SEHNR and CDR2 FQNEAQ come from the germline V gene (reference sequence). The DNA for the CDR3 is TGTGCCAGCAGCTTATTCGGAGGGAGCGACGATGAGCAGTTCTTC. Translating it yields CASSLFGGSDDEQFF.

The chain combines TRBV27 with TRBJ2-2, with D possibly being TRBD2 (6 bases). CDR1 and CDR2 from the germline V gene are MNHEY and SMNVEV (reference sequence). Trimming took off 10 bases at V and 5 bases at J, with 17 bases between the two ends. The CDR3 has 14 residues. CDR3: CATGWRGKTGELFF. The CDR3 nucleotides are TGTGCCACCGGCTGGCGGGGAAAGACCGGGGAGCTGTTTTTT.

This clone occurred a few times. V usage is TRBV5-1 and J usage is TRBJ2-7, with a possible D match to TRBD1 (6 bases). The CDR3 covers 14 residues. V lost 0 bases and J 4 bases, leaving 11 bases between the germline ends. Germline loops: CDR1 SGHRS, CDR2 YFSETQ. The CDR3 region is CASSLVQGSYEQYF. The CDR3 DNA reads TGCGCCAGCAGCTTGGTACAGGGATCTTACGAGCAGTACTTC.

The chain is built from TRBV29-1 and TRBJ1-1; unclear D gene. V lost 4 bases and J lost 4, with 13 bases in between. CDR3 length: 13 residues. Germline V gives CDR1 SQVTM, CDR2 ANQGSEA. CDR3 in DNA: TGCAGCGTTGGAGGTGTTGGAGTCACTGAAGCTTTCTTT. As protein: CSVGGVGVTEAFF.

The chain couples TRBV7-2 to TRBJ2-3; 9 nucleotides match TRBD2. Germline lookup yields CDR1 SGHTA and CDR2 FQGNSA. V was pared by 4 bases and J by 1 base, with 3 bases of the junction left unmatched. This CDR3 is built from 15 residues. CDR3 region: CASSSRTSGTDTQYF. The DNA for the CDR3 is TGTGCCAGCAGCTCAAGGACTAGCGGCACAGATACGCAGTATTTT.

The chain uses TRBV30 and TRBJ1-2; D unresolved. From germline, CDR1 is GTSNPN and CDR2 SVGIG (reference sequence). The V and J ends lost 2 bases and 5 bases respectively, with 9 bases between them. CDR3 length: 12 residues. In DNA, the CDR3 is TGTGCCTGGAGTCCCCGGGGTTATGGCTACACCTTC. Its protein product is CAWSPRGYGYTF.

This chain joins TRBV30 and TRBJ2-7, with D possibly TRBD2 on 5 matching bases. The CDR3 contains 12 residues. V lost 4 bases and J 0 bases, leaving 7 bases between the germline ends. In germline, CDR1 is GTSNPN, CDR2 SVGIG (reference sequence). For the CDR3, the DNA is TGTGCCTGGACCCGGGACTCCTACGAGCAGTACTTC. This translates into CAWTRDSYEQYF.

The rearrangement joins TRBV7-9 to TRBJ1-2; no clear D gene. The CDR3 loop spans 14 amino acids. Germline loops: CDR1 SEHNR, CDR2 FQNEAQ (reference sequence). The V end was cut by 5 bases, the J end by 5 bases, with 15 bases between. CDR3 residues: CASSLRTVIYGYTF. In DNA, the CDR3 is TGTGCCAGCAGCCTCCGGACCGTTATTTATGGCTACACCTTC.

The genes are TRBV9 and TRBJ2-1; the match to TRBD2 covers 7 bases. V lost 0 bases, J lost 7 bases, and 7 bases stayed unmatched. The CDR3 length is 15 residues. Germline V gene sequence: CDR1 SGDLS, CDR2 YYNGEE. In DNA, the CDR3 is TGTGCCAGCAGCGTAGGCCCACTAGCGACGAATGAGCAGTTCTTC. This encodes CASSVGPLATNEQFF.

This sequence joins TRBV5-1 and TRBJ2-2; a possible D gene is TRBD1 (6 bases). Between the trimmed V and J ends, which lost 4 bases and 6 bases, there was a span of 13 bases. Germline V gene sequence: CDR1 SGHRS, CDR2 YFSETQ. The CDR3 length is 14 residues. CDR3 residues: CASSARGNSGELFF. CDR3 sequence (DNA): TGCGCCAGCAGCGCCAGGGGTAACTCCGGGGAGCTGTTTTTT.

This chain connects TRBV29-1 to TRBJ2-7, with D perhaps matching TRBD1 or TRBD2 (6 bases each). CDR1 and CDR2 from the germline V gene are SQVTM and ANQGSEA. This CDR3 has 14 residues. V was trimmed by 5 bases and J by 2 bases, leaving 16 bases between them. As DNA, the CDR3 is TGCAGCGTTCTCGAGGGGGGACTCACCTACGAGCAGTACTTC. This codes for CSVLEGGLTYEQYF.

This clone was seen more than once but under ten times. V and J are TRBV20-1 and TRBJ1-1; 11 bases agree with TRBD1. J was trimmed by 10 bases and V by 5 bases; bases with no gene match: 3. The CDR3 covers 11 residues. CDR1 is DFQATT, CDR2 SNEGSKA, per germline (reference sequence). CDR3 in amino acids: CSARTGGVAFF. The CDR3 bases are TGCAGTGCTCGGACAGGGGGCGTAGCTTTCTTT.

The rearrangement links TRBV5-5 to TRBJ1-2, with D hard to call. V dropped 4 bases and J dropped 7 bases, with 14 bases sitting between them. The germline gives CDR1 SGHKS, CDR2 YYEKEE (reference sequence). This CDR3 is built from 13 residues. CDR3 bases: TGTGCCAGCAGCCGGGAAGGCGTCGGTGGCTACACCTTC. Translated: CASSREGVGGYTF.

V gene TRBV6-5 combines with J gene TRBJ2-2, with D possibly TRBD2 on 5 matching bases. The germline V gene has CDR1 MNHEY and CDR2 SVGAGI. This CDR3 spans 13 amino acids. Deletions cut 7 bases from V and 3 bases from J, with 9 bases between. The CDR3, as DNA: TGTGCCAGCAAGGAGCGGCACACCGGGGAGCTGTTTTTT. As protein: CASKERHTGELFF.

The V call is TRBV28, the J call TRBJ1-2, with no clear D. Per germline, CDR1 MDHEN and CDR2 SYDVKM. Trimming cost V 6 bases and J 1 base, with 24 bases left between them. There are 18 residues in the CDR3. The chain's CDR3 is CASSRTWFGRLLNYGYTF. CDR3 in DNA: TGTGCCAGCAGCCGGACGTGGTTTGGCAGGCTCCTTAACTATGGCTACACCTTC.

The chain employs TRBV4-1 and TRBJ1-2, with 7 positions matching TRBD1. This CDR3 is 16 amino acids long. Germline values: CDR1 MGHRA, CDR2 YSYEKL. V dropped 0 bases and J dropped 6; count of bases not matched to a gene: 10. The CDR3 here is CASSQDKTGSYNGYTF. The CDR3 DNA reads TGCGCCAGCAGCCAAGATAAGACAGGGAGCTACAATGGCTACACCTTC.

The genes are TRBV4-2 and TRBJ2-4; 7 bases align to TRBD2. Trimming cost V 4 bases and J 5 bases; bases outside gene matches: 11. CDR3 length: 16 residues. Per germline, CDR1 LGHNA and CDR2 YNFKEQ. CDR3 DNA: TGTGCCAGCAGCCCATCGACTAGCAGGGTGGAAAACATTCAGTACTTC. The encoded protein is CASSPSTSRVENIQYF.